The 16 T cell receptor beta chains given below trace back to one sample, sequenced in a study of post-analysis software for immune sequencing data. The antigens for these receptors are not known. Points from the study as a whole: Elevated frequency relative to controls characterized roughly 5 TRBV segments in patients, TRBV5-6, TRBV5-1 and TRBV20-1 among them.

Unique molecular identifiers featured in each of the TCR beta cDNA libraries. TCRdb processed the PCR reads anew with MiXCR; each CDR3 protein has one entry. Of hundreds of thousands of distinct CDR3 sequences listed, roughly 36% are singletons. Input material: blood. The source of these receptors is a girl under 18 with multiple sclerosis.

The rearrangement links TRBV5-5 to TRBJ2-4; TRBD2 aligns across 7 bases. Germline lookup yields CDR1 SGHKS and CDR2 YYEKEE (reference sequence). CDR3 length equals 16 residues. Losses at the gene ends were 6 bases for V and 0 bases for J; bases not matched to a gene: 9. The CDR3 nucleotides read TGTGCCAGCACTCCCCGGGAGGACCCAGCCAAAAACATTCAGTACTTC. Its translation: CASTPREDPAKNIQYF.

This chain connects TRBV4-2 to TRBJ2-3; perhaps TRBD2 as D (6 bases). The CDR3 has 15 residues. CDR1 and CDR2 (germline): LGHNA, YNFKEQ. Trimming removed 0 bases from V and 3 bases from J, with 10 bases in between. The CDR3 region has the DNA TGTGCCAGCAGCCAAGATCCGGAGGGAACAGATACGCAGTATTTT. This sequence encodes CASSQDPEGTDTQYF.

This clonotype has just a few counts. This chain uses TRBV12-3 or TRBV12-4 with TRBJ1-1, with 7 bases matching TRBD1. Trimming cost V 6 bases and J 1 base; bases outside gene matches: 11. The CDR3 contains 16 residues. CDR3 sequence reads: CASSGGQWVWNTEAFF. The CDR3 bases are TGTGCCAGCAGCGGGGGACAGTGGGTTTGGAACACTGAAGCTTTCTTT.

This clonotype was seen many times. The CDR3 bases are TGTGCCAGCAGCCTAGACTCGGCGGGCGAGCAGTACTTC. This codes for CASSLDSAGEQYF. The chain carries TRBV7-2 and TRBJ2-7, with D possibly TRBD2 on 5 matching bases. The germline gives CDR1 SGHTA, CDR2 FQGNSA. Trimming removed 5 bases at V and 6 bases at J, with 14 bases between. The CDR3 is 13 residues long.

This chain uses TRBV4-2 with TRBJ1-2; D might be TRBD1 (6 bases). The germline CDR1 and CDR2 sequences are LGHNA and YNFKEQ. The CDR3 is made up of 14 amino acids. V lost 8 bases and J 6 bases, leaving 19 bases between the germline ends. CDR3 residues: CASAALTRGDGYTF. For the CDR3, the DNA is TGTGCCAGCGCCGCTCTAACGAGGGGGGATGGCTACACCTTC.

This clonotype was seen a handful of times. V and J are TRBV12-3 or TRBV12-4 and TRBJ2-1, with 9 bases that match TRBD2. The CDR3 is 15 residues long. The V gene end was trimmed by 3 bases and the J gene end by 4 bases; junction bases not matched to a gene: 4. DNA of the CDR3: TGTGCCAGCAGTTTGCCGACTAGCGGTTACAATGAGCAGTTCTTC. Its protein product is CASSLPTSGYNEQFF.

This clonotype was observed a handful of times. The chain recombines TRBV5-5 with TRBJ1-5, with D maybe TRBD1 (5 bases). Deletions cut 0 bases from V and 4 bases from J, with 14 bases between. The CDR3 spans 16 residues. Germline assignment: CDR1 SGHKS and CDR2 YYEKEE (reference sequence). CDR3 protein: CASSLGPGTGNQPQHF. In nucleotides, the CDR3 is TGTGCCAGCAGCTTGGGCCCCGGGACTGGGAATCAGCCCCAGCATTTT.

The chain is built from TRBV4-3 and TRBJ2-4; D is unclear. This CDR3 contains 17 residues. V dropped 0 bases and J dropped 0 bases, with 12 bases sitting between them. Germline lookup yields CDR1 LGHNA and CDR2 YSLEER. CDR3 protein: CASSQDRAHEAKNIQYF. The CDR3 DNA sequence: TGCGCCAGCAGCCAAGATAGGGCCCATGAAGCCAAAAACATTCAGTACTTC.

The V gene is TRBV7-9, the J gene TRBJ1-2, with a possible D match to TRBD1 (6 bases). Germline V gives CDR1 SEHNR, CDR2 FQNEAQ (reference sequence). Trimming cost V 4 bases and J 3 bases, with 9 bases left between them. This CDR3 is built from 13 residues. CDR3 DNA: TGTGCCAGCAGCTCGAACAGGGACTATGGCTACACCTTC. It specifies CASSSNRDYGYTF.

This clonotype was detected only a few times. The chain uses TRBV20-1 and TRBJ2-5; a possible D gene is TRBD1 (5 bases). This CDR3 is 12 amino acids long. Germline V gene sequence: CDR1 DFQATT, CDR2 SNEGSKA (reference sequence). V lost 3 bases and J lost 11, with 16 bases in between. The DNA for the CDR3 is TGCAGTGCTAGGGGGCCTTACAATGAGCAGTACTTC. Translating it yields CSARGPYNEQYF.

This chain joins TRBV6-1 and TRBJ1-2, with D tentatively TRBD1 (5 bases). The CDR3 has 13 residues. Germline V gene lookup returns CDR1 MNHNS and CDR2 SASEGT. Deletions cut 5 bases from V and 8 bases from J, with 15 bases between. The CDR3 sequence is CASSINSRGGYTF. The CDR3 DNA sequence: TGTGCCAGCAGTATAAACAGTAGGGGCGGCTACACCTTC.

This clonotype was detected only once. This chain joins TRBV3-1 and TRBJ1-5; D remains ambiguous. This CDR3 spans 13 amino acids. Germline lookup yields CDR1 LGHDT and CDR2 YNNKEL (reference sequence). V was trimmed by 1 base and J by 6 bases, leaving 7 bases between them. The CDR3 here is CASSQGSSQPQHF. In nucleotides, the CDR3 is TGTGCCAGCAGCCAAGGATCCTCTCAGCCCCAGCATTTT.

The sample holds a few counts of this clonotype. This rearrangement joins TRBV7-9 to TRBJ2-5; a possible D gene is TRBD2 (7 bases). CDR3 length: 16 amino acids. Germline assignment: CDR1 SEHNR and CDR2 FQNEAQ (reference sequence). Trimming removed 1 base at V and 1 base at J, with 13 bases between. The CDR3 is CASSLGRGARQETQYF. The CDR3 nucleotides are TGTGCCAGCAGCTTAGGACGGGGGGCGCGCCAAGAGACCCAGTACTTC.

The chain recombines TRBV6-1 with TRBJ1-5, with TRBD1 identical over 8 bases. The length of the CDR3 is 14 residues. Per germline, CDR1 MNHNS and CDR2 SASEGT. J lost 5 bases, V lost 5 bases, and 5 bases had no gene match. CDR3 loop: CASSPTGADQPQHF. The CDR3 region has the DNA TGTGCCAGCAGTCCGACAGGGGCGGATCAGCCCCAGCATTTT.

The chain is built from TRBV20-1 and TRBJ2-1; D is unclear. This CDR3 has 12 amino acids. Germline lookup yields CDR1 DFQATT and CDR2 SNEGSKA (reference sequence). With 3 bases removed from V and 6 bases from J, the gap between germline ends came to 9 bases. CDR3 amino acids: CSASGLVNEQFF. CDR3 in DNA: TGCAGTGCTAGCGGCCTGGTCAATGAGCAGTTCTTC.

CDR3 coding DNA: TGTGCCATCAGTGAGTCGGGGGCTTCGAACAATGAGCAGTTCTTC. This encodes CAISESGASNNEQFF. The gene calls are TRBV10-3 and TRBJ2-1; a weak D match, TRBD1 (6 bases). CDR3 length equals 15 residues. Looked up from germline, CDR1 is ENHRY and CDR2 is SYGVKD. V was clipped by 0 bases and J by 5 bases, with 11 bases between them.